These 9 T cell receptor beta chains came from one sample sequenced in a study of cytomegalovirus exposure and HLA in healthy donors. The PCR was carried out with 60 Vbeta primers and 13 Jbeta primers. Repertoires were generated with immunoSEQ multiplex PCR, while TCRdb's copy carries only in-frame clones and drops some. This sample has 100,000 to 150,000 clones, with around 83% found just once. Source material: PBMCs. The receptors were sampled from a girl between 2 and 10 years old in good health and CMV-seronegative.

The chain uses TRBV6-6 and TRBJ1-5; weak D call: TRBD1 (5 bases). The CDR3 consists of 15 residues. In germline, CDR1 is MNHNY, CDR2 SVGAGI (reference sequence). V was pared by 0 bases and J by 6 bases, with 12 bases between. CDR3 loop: CASSYSAGGIQPQHF. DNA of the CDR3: TGTGCCAGCAGTTACTCGGCCGGGGGGATTCAGCCCCAGCATTTT.

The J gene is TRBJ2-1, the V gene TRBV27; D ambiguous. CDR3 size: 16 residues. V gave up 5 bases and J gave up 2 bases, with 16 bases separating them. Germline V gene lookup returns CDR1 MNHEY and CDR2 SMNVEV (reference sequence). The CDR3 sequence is CASSPYFALAYNEQFF. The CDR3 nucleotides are TGTGCCAGCAGTCCCTACTTCGCCCTAGCCTACAATGAGCAGTTCTTC.

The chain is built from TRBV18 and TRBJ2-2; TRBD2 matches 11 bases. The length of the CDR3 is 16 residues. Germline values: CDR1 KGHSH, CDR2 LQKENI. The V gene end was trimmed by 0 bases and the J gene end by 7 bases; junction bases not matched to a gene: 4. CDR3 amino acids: CASSPPGGLAGGELFF. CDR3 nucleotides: TGTGCCAGCTCACCACCGGGTGGACTAGCGGGCGGGGAGCTGTTTTTT.

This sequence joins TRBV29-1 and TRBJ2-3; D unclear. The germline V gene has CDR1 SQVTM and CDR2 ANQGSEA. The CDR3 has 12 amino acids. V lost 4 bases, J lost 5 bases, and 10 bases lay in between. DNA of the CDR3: TGCAGCGTTGTTCAGGTGGGAGATACGCAGTATTTT. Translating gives CSVVQVGDTQYF.

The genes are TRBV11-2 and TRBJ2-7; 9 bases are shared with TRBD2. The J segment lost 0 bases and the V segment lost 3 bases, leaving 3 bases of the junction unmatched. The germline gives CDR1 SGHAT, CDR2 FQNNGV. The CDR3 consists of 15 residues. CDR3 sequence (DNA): TGTGCCAGCAGCTTTAGGACTAGCGTCTCCTACGAGCAGTACTTC. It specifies CASSFRTSVSYEQYF.

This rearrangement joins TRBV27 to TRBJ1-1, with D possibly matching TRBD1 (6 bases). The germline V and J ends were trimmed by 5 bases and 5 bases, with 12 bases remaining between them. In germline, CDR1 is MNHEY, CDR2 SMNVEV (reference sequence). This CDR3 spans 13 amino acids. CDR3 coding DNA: TGTGCCAGCAGTGGGGGCGCTTTAACTGAAGCTTTCTTT. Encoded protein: CASSGGALTEAFF.

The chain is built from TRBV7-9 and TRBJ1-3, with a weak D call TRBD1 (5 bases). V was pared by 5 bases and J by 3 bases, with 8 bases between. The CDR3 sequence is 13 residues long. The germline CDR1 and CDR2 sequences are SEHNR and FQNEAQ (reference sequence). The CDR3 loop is CASSLDSGNTIYF. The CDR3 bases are TGTGCCAGCAGCCTCGACAGTGGAAACACCATATATTTT. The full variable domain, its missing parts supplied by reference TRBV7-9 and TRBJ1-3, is DTGVSQNPRHKITKRGQNVTFRCDPISEHNRLYWYRQTLGQGPEFLTYFQNEAQLEKSRLLSDRFSAERPKGSFSTLEIQRTEQGDSAMYLCASSLDSGNTIYFGEGSWLTVV.

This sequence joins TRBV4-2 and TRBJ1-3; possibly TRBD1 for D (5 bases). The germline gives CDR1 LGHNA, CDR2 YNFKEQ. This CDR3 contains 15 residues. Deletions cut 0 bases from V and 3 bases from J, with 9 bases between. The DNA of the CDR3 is TGTGCCAGCAGCCAAGATGCAGGGCTTGGAAACACCATATATTTT. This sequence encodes CASSQDAGLGNTIYF.

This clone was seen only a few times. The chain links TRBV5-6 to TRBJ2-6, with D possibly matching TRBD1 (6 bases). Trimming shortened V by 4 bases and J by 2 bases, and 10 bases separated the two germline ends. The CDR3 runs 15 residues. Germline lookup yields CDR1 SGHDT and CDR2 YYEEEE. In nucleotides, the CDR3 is TGTGCCAGCAGCAGTGACAGGACTGGGGCCAACGTCCTGACTTTC. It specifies CASSSDRTGANVLTF. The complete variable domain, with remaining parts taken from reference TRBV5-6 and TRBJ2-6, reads DAGVTQSPTHLIKTRGQQVTLRCSPKSGHDTVSWYQQALGQGPQFIFQYYEEEERQRGNFPDRFSGHQFPNYSSELNVNALLLGDSALYLCASSSDRTGANVLTFGAGSRLTVL.